This TCR beta chain was retrieved from a study of T-cell memory formation after mild COVID-19. Study background: Largely donor-specific TCR clusters were found.

TCR alpha and TCR beta cDNA libraries carrying sample barcodes and UMIs were produced by 5'RACE using constant-segment primers. MiXCR, applied by TCRdb to the 5' RACE reads, yields one record per CDR3 protein. The table includes about 82,000 distinct CDR3 sequences, 10% to 15% detected once. Overall study findings and caveats: Researchers report contracting CD4+ clones mostly in CM and EM, with CD8+ clones in EMRA. Confirmation of SARS-CoV-2 specificity was lacking for second-wave clones peaking day 37.

The table lists this clonotype with many counts. No antigen is known for it. Trimming stripped 3 bases from V and 4 bases from J, with 13 bases between. From germline, CDR1 is DFQATT and CDR2 SNEGSKA (reference sequence). The CDR3 spans 13 residues. The clonotype was recovered from a man aged 18 to 30 who had mild COVID-19 (a few samples of this study predate the infection). Cell type and time point are not known. The material sequenced was PBMCs or a T cell subset sorted from them (not recorded which). The V and J genes are TRBV20-1 and TRBJ2-7; a weak D match, TRBD2 (6 bases). CDR3 nucleotides: TGCAGTGCTAGGACTAGGTTCGAATACGAGCAGTACGTC. This codes for CSARTRFEYEQYV.